This T cell receptor beta chain was sequenced in a study of response to subunit inactivated influenza vaccine. General observations from the study: After each seasonal influenza vaccination, few new T cells are recruited, the authors suggested.

The germline V gene encodes CDR1 SGHVS and CDR2 FNYEAQ. Trimming pared 1 base from V and 6 bases from J, leaving 10 bases between. The CDR3 spans 15 residues. MiXCR was run by TCRdb on the RT-PCR reads, yielding one entry per CDR3 protein. This sample carries 500,000 to 600,000 distinct CDR3 sequences, over 9.5% of them seen once, and the ten largest clones take 9.5% to 13%. This clonotype was picked up a small number of times. Its antigen is still unknown. Material: PBMCs from blood, obtained on the day of vaccination. The J gene is TRBJ1-6, the V gene TRBV7-6, with D hard to call. The source is a man in his forties or fifties who received an inactivated influenza vaccine. CDR3 DNA: TGTGCCAGCAGCTTAGGGGCAGTGGCTAATTCACCCCTCCACTTT. This encodes CASSLGAVANSPLHF.